One and the same sample provided the 2 T cell receptor beta chains below, sequenced in a study of response to subunit inactivated influenza vaccine. TCRdb re-analysed the RT-PCR reads in MiXCR, keeping a single row per CDR3 protein. The sample comprises around 520,000 distinct CDR3 sequences, approximately 12% of which are singletons, and roughly 10% rests with the top ten. Sample: PBMCs from blood, taken on the day of vaccination. The receptors were sampled from a man aged 45-60 years who received an inactivated influenza vaccine.

This chain uses TRBV7-6 with TRBJ2-7, with D maybe TRBD2 (6 bases). The CDR3 has 15 amino acids. The V end was cut by 5 bases, the J end by 4 bases, with 18 bases between. In germline, CDR1 is SGHVS, CDR2 FNYEAQ. For the CDR3, the DNA is TGTGCCAGCAGCCCCTATTCAGGTCGGGAGTACGAGCAGTACTTC. Its translation is CASSPYSGREYEQYF.

This clonotype appeared a few times. The J gene is TRBJ1-3, the V gene TRBV10-3, with 8 bases aligning to TRBD1. V gave up 0 bases and J gave up 2 bases; unmatched junction bases: 0. The CDR3 covers 15 residues. CDR1 is ENHRY and CDR2 is SYGVKD in the germline V gene. The CDR3: CAISESTGAGNTIYF. The CDR3 nucleotides are TGTGCCATCAGTGAGTCGACAGGGGCTGGAAACACCATATATTTT.